What follows is one TCR beta chain and its context. The data derive from a study of T cell clusters in autoimmune cytopenias. Each sample's input was roughly 230 ng genomic DNA, about 38,000 genome equivalents. Multiplex touch-down PCR amplified TRB using TRB-A and TRB-B pools in one tube. After re-calling the multiplex PCR reads, TCRdb lists one entry per CDR3 protein, DNA absent. This repertoire includes some 7,200 distinct CDR3 sequences. The CDR3 spans 15 residues. CDR1 and CDR2 (germline): KGHSH, LQKENI. The clonotype was recovered from a human donor with an autoimmune cytopenia or autoimmune hepatitis (not recorded which). The chain recombines TRBV18 with TRBJ2-7; TCRdb indicates TRBD2, and absent DNA this call remains unverified. The sequenced sample was peripheral blood. The chain's CDR3 is CASSPSRLAGAEQYF. Complete variable domain (other parts from reference TRBV18 and TRBJ2-7): NAGVMQNPRHLVRRRGQEARLRCSPMKGHSHVYWYRQLPEEGLKFMVYLQKENIIDESGMPKERFSAEFPKEGPSILRIQQVVRGDSAAYFCASSPSRLAGAEQYFGPGTRLTVT.